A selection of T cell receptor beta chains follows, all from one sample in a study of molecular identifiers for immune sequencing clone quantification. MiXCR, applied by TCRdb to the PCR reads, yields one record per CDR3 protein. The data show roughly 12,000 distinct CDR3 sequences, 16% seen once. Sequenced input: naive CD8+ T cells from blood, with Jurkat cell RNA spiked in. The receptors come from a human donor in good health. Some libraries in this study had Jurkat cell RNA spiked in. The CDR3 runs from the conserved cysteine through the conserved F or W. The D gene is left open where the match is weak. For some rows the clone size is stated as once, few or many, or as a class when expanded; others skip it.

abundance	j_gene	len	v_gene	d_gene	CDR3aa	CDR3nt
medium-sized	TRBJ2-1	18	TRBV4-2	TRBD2	CASSQELAGAYDGNEQFF	TGTGCCAGCAGCCAAGAGCTAGCGGGAGCCTATGACGGGAATGAGCAGTTCTTC
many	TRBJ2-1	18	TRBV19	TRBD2	CASSIFGTSGPFYNEQFF	TGTGCCAGTAGTATATTCGGGACTAGCGGGCCCTTCTACAATGAGCAGTTCTTC
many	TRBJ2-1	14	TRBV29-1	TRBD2	CSVEFGRVYNEQFF	TGCAGCGTTGAGTTCGGGAGGGTCTACAATGAGCAGTTCTTC
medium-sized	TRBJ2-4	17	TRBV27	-	CASSRGLTVGGKNIQYF	TGTGCCAGCAGCCGGGGTTTGACCGTTGGAGGCAAAAACATTCAGTACTTC
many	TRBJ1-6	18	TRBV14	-	CASSQDLAWRGYNSPLHF	TGTGCCAGCAGCCAAGATCTTGCGTGGAGGGGGTATAATTCACCCCTCCACTTT
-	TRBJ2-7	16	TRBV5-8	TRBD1	CATPPPGQGPSYEQYF	TGTGCCACCCCCCCTCCAGGACAGGGGCCATCCTACGAGCAGTACTTC
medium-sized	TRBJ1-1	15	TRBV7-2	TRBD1	CASSPAQGVSTEAFF	TGTGCCAGCAGCCCAGCACAGGGGGTTAGCACTGAAGCTTTCTTT
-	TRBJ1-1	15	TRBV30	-	CAWGSGQLMNTEAFF	TGTGCCTGGGGTTCCGGGCAGTTAATGAACACTGAAGCCTTCTTT
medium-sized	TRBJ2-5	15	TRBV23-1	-	CASNLPVGLRETQYF	TGCGCCAGCAATCTACCGGTGGGGTTGCGAGAGACCCAGTACTTC
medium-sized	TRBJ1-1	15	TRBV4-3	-	CASSLGQLMNTEAFF	TGCGCCAGCAGCCTGGGACAACTGATGAACACTGAAGCTTTCTTT
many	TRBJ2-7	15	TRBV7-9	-	CASSYPDRRGLGQYF	TGTGCCAGCAGCTACCCCGACAGGCGCGGGTTGGGGCAGTACTTC
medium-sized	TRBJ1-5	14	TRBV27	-	CASSLRVGNQPQHF	TGTGCCAGCAGTTTGAGGGTTGGCAATCAGCCCCAGCATTTT
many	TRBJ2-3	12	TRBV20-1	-	CSARETSDTQYF	TGCAGTGCTAGAGAAACGTCAGATACGCAGTATTTT
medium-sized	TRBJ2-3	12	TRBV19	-	CASHARGDTQYF	TGTGCCAGTCATGCTAGAGGTGATACGCAGTATTTT
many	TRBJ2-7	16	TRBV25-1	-	CASSEGFYFVCYEQYF	TGTGCCAGCAGTGAGGGGTTTTACTTTGTGTGCTACGAGCAGTACTTC
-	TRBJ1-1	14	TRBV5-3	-	CASSVRWGGTEAFF	TGTGCCAGCAGCGTAAGGTGGGGGGGCACTGAAGCTTTCTTT
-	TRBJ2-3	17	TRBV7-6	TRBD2	CASSLIAGGPGTDTQYF	TGTGCCAGCAGCTTAATAGCGGGAGGGCCGGGCACAGATACGCAGTATTTT
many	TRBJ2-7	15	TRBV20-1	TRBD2	CSASDGLVYSERQYF	TGCAGTGCTAGCGACGGACTAGTCTATTCGGAGAGGCAGTACTTC
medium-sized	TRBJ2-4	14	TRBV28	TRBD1	CASSLLRGSSIQYF	TGTGCCAGCAGTCTTCTCAGGGGGTCAAGCATTCAGTACTTC
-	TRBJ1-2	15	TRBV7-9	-	CASSLLEGGSYGYTF	TGTGCCAGCAGCTTATTGGAGGGAGGGAGCTATGGCTACACCTTC
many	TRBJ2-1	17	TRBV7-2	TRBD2	CASSWRGWTSGRREQFF	TGTGCCAGCAGCTGGAGGGGGTGGACTAGCGGGAGGCGAGAGCAGTTCTTC
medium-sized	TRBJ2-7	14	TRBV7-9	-	CASSLVGGTDERYF	TGTGCCAGCAGCTTAGTAGGCGGGACAGACGAGCGGTACTTC
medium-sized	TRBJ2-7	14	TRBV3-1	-	CASSQSAGWHEQYF	TGTGCCAGCAGCCAATCGGCGGGGTGGCACGAGCAGTACTTC
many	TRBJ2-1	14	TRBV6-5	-	CASSYSLGTDEQFF	TGTGCCAGCAGTTACTCTCTGGGGACGGATGAGCAGTTCTTC
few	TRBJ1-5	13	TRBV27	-	CASSYSSNQPQHF	TGTGCCAGCAGTTACAGCTCCAATCAGCCCCAGCATTTT
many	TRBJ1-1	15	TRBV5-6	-	CASSFGSYVNTEAFF	TGTGCCAGCAGCTTCGGATCGTACGTAAACACTGAAGCTTTCTTT
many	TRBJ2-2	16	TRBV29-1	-	CSVEDFSGAPTGELFF	TGCAGCGTTGAAGATTTTTCAGGGGCTCCCACCGGGGAGCTGTTTTTT
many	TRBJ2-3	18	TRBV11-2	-	CASSLLLVTSQRTDTQYF	TGTGCCAGCAGCTTACTCCTGGTGACTAGTCAGCGCACAGATACGCAGTATTTT